The following is a T cell receptor beta chain sequence with its context. This specimen belongs to a study of blood T cell repertoires in COVID-19. Study details: Whether acute or convalescent, the COVID-19 samples came from the United States, Italy and Spain. PBMCs, B-cell-depleted T cells, or T cells were the source of the cDNA or gDNA that made up the material.

Original analysis: Estimation of nucleated cell counts was performed using reference gene primer amplification. Only in-frame clones appear in the TCRdb table, and some are missing; sequencing was by immunoSEQ multiplex PCR. V and J calls and clone size are as listed in that table; D and trimming were resolved from the DNA. The repertoire consists of roughly 100,000 clones, with around three quarters occurring once and the leading ten covering more than 6.5%. Per the germline V gene, CDR1 is LGHDT and CDR2 is YNNKEL (reference sequence). The CDR3 length is 16 residues. Trimming took off 4 bases at V and 1 base at J, with 16 bases between the two ends.

This TCR derives from a man aged 65 to 79 with acute or convalescent COVID-19. The sequencing input was peripheral blood. The rearrangement uses TRBV3-1 (or the pseudogene TRBV3-2) and TRBJ1-2, with D perhaps TRBD1 (6 bases). CDR3 coding DNA: TGTGCCAGCAGCCTCGAAAACAGGGCCAGTAACTATGGCTACACCTTC. It encodes CASSLENRASNYGYTF.